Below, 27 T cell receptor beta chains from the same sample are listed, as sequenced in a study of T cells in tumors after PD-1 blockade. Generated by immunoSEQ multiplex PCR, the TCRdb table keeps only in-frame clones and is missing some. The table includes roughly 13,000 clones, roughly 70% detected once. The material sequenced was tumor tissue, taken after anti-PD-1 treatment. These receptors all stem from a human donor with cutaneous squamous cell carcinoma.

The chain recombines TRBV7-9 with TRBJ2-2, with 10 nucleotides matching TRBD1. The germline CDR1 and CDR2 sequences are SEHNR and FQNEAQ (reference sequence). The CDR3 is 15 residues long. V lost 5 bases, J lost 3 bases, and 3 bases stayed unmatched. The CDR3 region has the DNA TGTGCCAGCAGCCCCGGGACAGGGGACACCGGGGAGCTGTTTTTT. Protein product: CASSPGTGDTGELFF. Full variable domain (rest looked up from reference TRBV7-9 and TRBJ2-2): DTGVSQNPRHKITKRGQNVTFRCDPISEHNRLYWYRQTLGQGPEFLTYFQNEAQLEKSRLLSDRFSAERPKGSFSTLEIQRTEQGDSAMYLCASSPGTGDTGELFFGEGSRLTVL.

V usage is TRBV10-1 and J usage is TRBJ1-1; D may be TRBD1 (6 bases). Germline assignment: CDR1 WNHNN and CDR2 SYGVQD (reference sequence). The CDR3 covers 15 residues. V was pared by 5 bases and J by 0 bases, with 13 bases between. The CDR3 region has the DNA TGCGCCAGCAGTCTCGATACAGGGATGAACACTGAAGCTTTCTTT. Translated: CASSLDTGMNTEAFF.

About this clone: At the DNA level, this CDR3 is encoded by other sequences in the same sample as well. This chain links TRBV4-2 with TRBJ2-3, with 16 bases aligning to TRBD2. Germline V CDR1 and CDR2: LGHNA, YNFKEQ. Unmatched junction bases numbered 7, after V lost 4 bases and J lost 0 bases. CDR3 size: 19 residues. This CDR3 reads CASSPLGLAGGPSTDTQYF. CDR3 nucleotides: TGTGCCAGCAGCCCACTGGGACTAGCGGGAGGGCCCAGCACAGATACGCAGTATTTT.

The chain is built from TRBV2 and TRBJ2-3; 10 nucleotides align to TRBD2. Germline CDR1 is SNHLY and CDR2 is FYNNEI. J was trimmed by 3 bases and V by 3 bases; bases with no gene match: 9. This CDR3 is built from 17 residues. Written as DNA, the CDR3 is TGTGCCAGCAGTGATAGAAATCTAGCGGGAGCGACAGATACGCAGTATTTT. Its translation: CASSDRNLAGATDTQYF.

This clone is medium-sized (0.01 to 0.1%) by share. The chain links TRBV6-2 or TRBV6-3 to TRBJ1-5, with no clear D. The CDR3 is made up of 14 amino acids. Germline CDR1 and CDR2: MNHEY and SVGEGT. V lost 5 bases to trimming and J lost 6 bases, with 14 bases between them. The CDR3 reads CASSPPSHSQPQHF. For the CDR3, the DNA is TGTGCCAGCAGTCCCCCCTCGCATAGTCAGCCCCAGCATTTT.

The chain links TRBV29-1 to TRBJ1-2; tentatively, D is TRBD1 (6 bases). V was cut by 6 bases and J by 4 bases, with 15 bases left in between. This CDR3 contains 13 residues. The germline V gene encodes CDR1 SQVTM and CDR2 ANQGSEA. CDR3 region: CSVGGGQSYGYTF. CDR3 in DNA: TGCAGCGTCGGGGGCGGACAGAGCTATGGCTACACCTTC.

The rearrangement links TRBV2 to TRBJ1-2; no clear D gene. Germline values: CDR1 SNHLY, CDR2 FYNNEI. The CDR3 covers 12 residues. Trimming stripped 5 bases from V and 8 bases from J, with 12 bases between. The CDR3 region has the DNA TGTGCCAGCAGTCCCGGGCCGGAGGGCTACACCTTC. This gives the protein CASSPGPEGYTF.

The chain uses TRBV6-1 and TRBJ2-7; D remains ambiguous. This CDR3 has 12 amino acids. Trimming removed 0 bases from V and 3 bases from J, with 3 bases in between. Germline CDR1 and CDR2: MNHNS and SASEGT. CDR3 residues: CASSEAVYEQYF. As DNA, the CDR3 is TGTGCCAGCAGTGAAGCTGTCTACGAGCAGTACTTC.

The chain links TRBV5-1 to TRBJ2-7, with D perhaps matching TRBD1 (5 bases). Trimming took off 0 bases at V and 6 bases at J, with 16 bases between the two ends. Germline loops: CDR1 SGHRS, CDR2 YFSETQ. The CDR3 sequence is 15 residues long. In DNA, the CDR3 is TGCGCCAGCAGCTTGGGGTACCCCCCCCAGGGCGAGCAGTACTTC. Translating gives CASSLGYPPQGEQYF.

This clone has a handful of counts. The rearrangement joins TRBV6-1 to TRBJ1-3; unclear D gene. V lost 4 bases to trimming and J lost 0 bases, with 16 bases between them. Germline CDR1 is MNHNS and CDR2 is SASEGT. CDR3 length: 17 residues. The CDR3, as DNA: TGTGCCAGCAGTGCCTCCACCGCCCGTTTCTCTGGAAACACCATATATTTT. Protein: CASSASTARFSGNTIYF.

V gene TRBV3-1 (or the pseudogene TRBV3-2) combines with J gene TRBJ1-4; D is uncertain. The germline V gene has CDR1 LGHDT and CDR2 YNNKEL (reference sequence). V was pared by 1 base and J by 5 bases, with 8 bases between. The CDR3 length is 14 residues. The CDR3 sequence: CASSQGAGNEKLFF. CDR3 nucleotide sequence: TGTGCCAGCAGCCAAGGTGCAGGAAATGAAAAACTGTTTTTT.

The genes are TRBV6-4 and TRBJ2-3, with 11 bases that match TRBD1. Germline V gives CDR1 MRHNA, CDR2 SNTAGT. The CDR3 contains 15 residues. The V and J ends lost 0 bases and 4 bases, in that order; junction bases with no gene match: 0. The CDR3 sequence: CASSDSGQGADTQYF. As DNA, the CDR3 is TGTGCCAGCAGTGACTCGGGACAGGGGGCAGATACGCAGTATTTT.

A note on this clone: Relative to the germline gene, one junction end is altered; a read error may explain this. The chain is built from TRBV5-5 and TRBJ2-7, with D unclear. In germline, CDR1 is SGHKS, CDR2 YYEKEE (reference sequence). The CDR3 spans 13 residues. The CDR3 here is CASSYIRESPSDF. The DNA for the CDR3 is TGTGCCAGCAGTTACATTCGAGAGTCACCGTCAGATTTC.

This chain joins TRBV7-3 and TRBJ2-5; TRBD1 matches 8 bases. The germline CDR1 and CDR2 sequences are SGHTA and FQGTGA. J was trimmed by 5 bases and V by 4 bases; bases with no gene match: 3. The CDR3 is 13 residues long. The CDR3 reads CASSYGQGETQYF. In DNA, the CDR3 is TGTGCCAGCAGCTACGGACAGGGTGAGACCCAGTACTTC.

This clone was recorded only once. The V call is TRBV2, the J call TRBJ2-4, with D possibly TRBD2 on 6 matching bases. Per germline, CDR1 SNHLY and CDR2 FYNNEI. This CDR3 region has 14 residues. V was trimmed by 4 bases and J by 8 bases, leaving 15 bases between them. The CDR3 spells CASSVRTRRDIQYF. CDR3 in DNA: TGTGCCAGCAGTGTCAGGACCCGGAGGGACATTCAGTACTTC.

In DNA, the CDR3 is TGTGCCAGCAGTTGGGGACTAGCCGACACCGGGGAGCTGTTTTTT. Translated, it gives CASSWGLADTGELFF. The V call is TRBV28, the J call TRBJ2-2; TRBD2 agrees at 9 bases. Trimming at V came to 4 bases and at J to 3 bases, leaving 3 bases not matched to a gene. CDR1 and CDR2 (germline): MDHEN, SYDVKM. CDR3 length: 15 amino acids.

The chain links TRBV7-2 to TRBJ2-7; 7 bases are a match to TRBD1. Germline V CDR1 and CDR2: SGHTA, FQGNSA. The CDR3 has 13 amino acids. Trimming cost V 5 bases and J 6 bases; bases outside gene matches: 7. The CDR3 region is CASSGRQGIEQYF. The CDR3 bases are TGTGCCAGCAGCGGGAGACAGGGAATCGAGCAGTACTTC. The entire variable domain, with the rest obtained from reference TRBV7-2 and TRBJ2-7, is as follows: GAGVSQSPSNKVTEKGKDVELRCDPISGHTALYWYRQSLGQGLEFLIYFQGNSAPDKSGLPSDRFSAERTGGSVSTLTIQRTQQEDSAVYLCASSGRQGIEQYFGPGTRLTVT.

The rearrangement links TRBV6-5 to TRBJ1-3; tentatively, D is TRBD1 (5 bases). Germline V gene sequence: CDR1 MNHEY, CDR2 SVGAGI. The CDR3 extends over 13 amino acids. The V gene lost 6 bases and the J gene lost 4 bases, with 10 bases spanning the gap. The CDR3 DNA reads TGTGCCAGCAGCTCAAGACAGGGAAACACCATATATTTT. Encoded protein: CASSSRQGNTIYF.

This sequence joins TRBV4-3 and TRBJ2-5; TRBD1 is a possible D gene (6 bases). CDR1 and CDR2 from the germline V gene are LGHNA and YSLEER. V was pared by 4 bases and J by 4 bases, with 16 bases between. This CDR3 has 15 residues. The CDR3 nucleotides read TGCGCCAGCAGCCGACAGGACTTGGGGCGAGAGACCCAGTACTTC. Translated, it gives CASSRQDLGRETQYF.

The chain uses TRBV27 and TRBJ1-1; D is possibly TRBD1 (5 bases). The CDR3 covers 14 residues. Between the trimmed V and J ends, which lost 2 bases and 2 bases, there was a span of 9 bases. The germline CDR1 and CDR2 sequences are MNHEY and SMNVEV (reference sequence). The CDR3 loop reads CASSLRQPNTEAFF. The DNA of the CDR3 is TGTGCCAGCAGTTTAAGACAGCCTAACACTGAAGCTTTCTTT.

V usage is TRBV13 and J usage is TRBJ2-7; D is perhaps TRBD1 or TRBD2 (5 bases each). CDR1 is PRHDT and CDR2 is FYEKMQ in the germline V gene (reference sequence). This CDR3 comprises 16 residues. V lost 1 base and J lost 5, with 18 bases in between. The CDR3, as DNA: TGTGCCAGCAGCTTAGCCGGGACGGAGGTTGTGGACGAGCAGTACTTC. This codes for CASSLAGTEVVDEQYF.

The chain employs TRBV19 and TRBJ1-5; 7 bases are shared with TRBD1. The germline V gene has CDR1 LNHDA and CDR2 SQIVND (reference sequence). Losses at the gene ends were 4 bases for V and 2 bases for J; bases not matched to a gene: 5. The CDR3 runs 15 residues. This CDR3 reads CASSNTGTGNQPQHF. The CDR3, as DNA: TGTGCCAGTAGTAATACCGGGACAGGCAATCAGCCCCAGCATTTT.

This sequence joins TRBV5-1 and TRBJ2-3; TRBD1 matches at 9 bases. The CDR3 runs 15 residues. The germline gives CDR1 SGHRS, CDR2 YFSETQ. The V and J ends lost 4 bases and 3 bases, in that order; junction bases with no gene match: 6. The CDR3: CASSPGTGLTDTQYF. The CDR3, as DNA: TGCGCCAGCAGCCCCGGGACAGGGTTGACAGATACGCAGTATTTT. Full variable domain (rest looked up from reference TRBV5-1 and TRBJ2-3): KAGVTQTPRYLIKTRGQQVTLSCSPISGHRSVSWYQQTPGQGLQFLFEYFSETQRNKGNFPGRFSGRQFSNSRSEMNVSTLELGDSALYLCASSPGTGLTDTQYFGPGTRLTVL.

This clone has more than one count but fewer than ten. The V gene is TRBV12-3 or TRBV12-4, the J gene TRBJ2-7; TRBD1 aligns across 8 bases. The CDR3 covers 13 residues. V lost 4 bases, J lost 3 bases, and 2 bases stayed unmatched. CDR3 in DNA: TGTGCCAGCAGTTCCGACAGGGGCTACGAGCAGTACTTC. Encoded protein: CASSSDRGYEQYF.

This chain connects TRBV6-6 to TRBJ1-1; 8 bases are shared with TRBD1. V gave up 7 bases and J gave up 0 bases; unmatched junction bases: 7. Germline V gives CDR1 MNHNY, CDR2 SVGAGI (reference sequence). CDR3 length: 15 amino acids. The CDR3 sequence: CASKPQGVVNTEAFF. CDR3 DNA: TGTGCCAGCAAACCACAGGGGGTGGTGAACACTGAAGCTTTCTTT.

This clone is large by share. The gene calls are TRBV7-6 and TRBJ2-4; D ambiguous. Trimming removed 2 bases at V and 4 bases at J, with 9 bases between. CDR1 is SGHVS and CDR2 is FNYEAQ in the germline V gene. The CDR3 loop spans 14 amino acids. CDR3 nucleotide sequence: TGTGCCAGCAGCTTAAGCCAGGCTAAAAACATTCAGTACTTC. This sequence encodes CASSLSQAKNIQYF.

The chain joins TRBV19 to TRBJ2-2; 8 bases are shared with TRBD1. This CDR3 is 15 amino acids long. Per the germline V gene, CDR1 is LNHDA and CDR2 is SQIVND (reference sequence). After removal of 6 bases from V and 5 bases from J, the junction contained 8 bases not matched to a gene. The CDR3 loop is CASSPTDRETGELFF. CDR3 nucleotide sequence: TGTGCCAGTAGCCCGACGGACAGGGAAACCGGGGAGCTGTTTTTT.